This TCR beta chain was identified in a study of T-cell reconstitution after alpha-beta-depleted transplantation in children (dated by TCRdb to 2016 to 2017). Describing the broader study: T-cell immune reconstitution after TCRalphabeta/CD19-depleted allogeneic hematopoietic cell transplantation in children was quantitatively tracked in the study by means of TCR repertoire profiling. Study-wide conclusions, independent of this receptor: The frequencies of hyperexpanded clones fell over the following months, and after one year, T-cell counts and TCRbeta diversity were mostly attributed to newly produced T cells. In some patients, the high TCRbeta diversity seen at day 60 was put down to recipient T cells and intrathymic progenitors that had survived conditioning. About two months after transplant, the apparently early recovery of alphabetaT-cell counts reportedly depended on just several hundred clones that had expanded rapidly and came from non-depleted graft cells.

Trimming at the junction amounts to 0 bases on V and 4 bases on J, and the germline ends lie 16 bases apart. Taken from the germline V gene, the CDR1 and CDR2 loops are MNHNS and SASEGT. Counted from cysteine to phenylalanine, this CDR3 has 17 amino acids. Solely the CDR3 DNA is kept, with 51 bases framed from the first base. The sample's treatment or condition, from its label and the paper: allogeneic hematopoietic cell transplantation with graft depleted of TCRalphabeta T cells and CD19 B cells. TCRalphabeta/CD19-depleted allogeneic hematopoietic cell grafts were given to the transplant recipients, all of whom were children. The library was built by means of PCR. Reads for this sample came from an Illumina HiSeq 2500. TCR library preparation used molecular barcoding, with unique molecular identifiers applied to normalize quantification of the TCRbeta repertoire. Clones were called with MiXCR by TCRdb after fastp trimmed the public reads at Q25, and only in-frame beta chains were retained. A single entry per CDR3 protein holds the most common genes and DNA from its merged rows. The sample includes fewer than 1 million distinct CDR3 sequences, with roughly 15% observed a single time. The ten biggest clones cover roughly 5% of the sample.

This clonotype was counted a few times. It lacks a known antigen. Nothing much larger sits one base from this clone, and base qualities are not available. This sequence was found in a male patient between 5 and 17 years old who had a stem cell transplant for acute lymphoblastic leukemia, so the T cells may come from the graft donor. The chain is assembled from TRBV6-1 and TRBJ1-5, with TRBD1 as a weak D call on 5 bases. Sequenced here: PBMCs, mostly from graft donor cells, sampled 360 days after TCRalphabeta/CD19-depleted stem cell transplant. At the DNA level, the sequence is TGTGCCAGCAGTGAAGCGTGGGGACCGGGGAGGAATCAGCCCCAGCATTTT. It translates to CASSEAWGPGRNQPQHF.